These 22 T cell receptor beta chains share one sample of origin, sequenced in a study of T cell changes during pregnancy in multiple sclerosis. The method was immunoSEQ multiplex PCR; TCRdb's version includes in-frame clones alone and lacks a portion of them. The table lists about 17,000 clones, approximately 88% of them singletons. This specimen was CD8+ T cells from peripheral blood mononuclear cells, taken after pregnancy. These receptors all stem from a female donor in good health, enrolled as a control in a pregnancy study.

In this sample, this clone turned up a few times. The chain combines TRBV5-5 with TRBJ1-5; tentative D call: TRBD1 (5 bases). Germline lookup yields CDR1 SGHKS and CDR2 YYEKEE (reference sequence). Trimming pared 4 bases from V and 3 bases from J, leaving 11 bases between. This CDR3 is 14 amino acids long. The DNA of the CDR3 is TGTGCCAGCAGCGAACGACAGTACAATCAGCCCCAGCATTTT. As protein: CASSERQYNQPQHF.

This rearrangement joins TRBV29-1 to TRBJ2-6; D is undetermined. Germline values: CDR1 SQVTM, CDR2 ANQGSEA. The CDR3 spans 10 residues. V lost 5 bases and J lost 6, with 2 bases in between. The CDR3 loop is CSVLANVLTF. The CDR3 DNA sequence: TGCAGCGTTCTGGCCAACGTCCTGACTTTC.

This clone was recorded only once. V usage is TRBV6-4 and J usage is TRBJ2-6; D uncertain. From germline, CDR1 is MRHNA and CDR2 SNTAGT. The CDR3 contains 14 residues. V lost 4 bases and J lost 0, with 4 bases in between. CDR3 sequence reads: CASSVVSGANVLTF. The CDR3 region has the DNA TGTGCCAGCAGTGTAGTCTCTGGGGCCAACGTCCTGACTTTC.

This chain connects TRBV6-5 to TRBJ2-1; D possibly corresponds to TRBD2 (5 bases). V was pared by 2 bases and J by 6 bases, with 8 bases between. CDR3 size: 13 residues. From germline, CDR1 is MNHEY and CDR2 SVGAGI. This chain's CDR3 is CASSYTSFNEQFF. In nucleotides, the CDR3 is TGTGCCAGCAGTTACACTAGTTTCAATGAGCAGTTCTTC.

This chain uses TRBV7-9 with TRBJ2-7, with 9 positions matching TRBD2. The CDR3 is made up of 13 amino acids. The V and J ends lost 8 bases and 6 bases, in that order; junction bases with no gene match: 8. From germline, CDR1 is SEHNR and CDR2 FQNEAQ (reference sequence). In nucleotides, the CDR3 is TGTGCCAGCCGACTCGGGACTAGCATCGAGCAGTACTTC. This translates into CASRLGTSIEQYF.

The V call is TRBV12-5, the J call TRBJ2-7; 8 nucleotides agree with TRBD1. J gave up 4 bases and V 6 bases, and 8 bases lay outside the gene matches. CDR1 and CDR2 (germline): LGHNT, FRNRAP. The CDR3 is 14 amino acids. In DNA, the CDR3 is TGTGCTAGTGGACACAAGGACAGGGTGTACGAGCAGTACTTC. Amino acid sequence: CASGHKDRVYEQYF. The complete variable domain, with remaining parts taken from reference TRBV12-5 and TRBJ2-7, reads DARVTQTPRHKVTEMGQEVTMRCQPILGHNTVFWYRQTMMQGLELLAYFRNRAPLDDSGMPKDRFSAEMPDATLATLKIQPSEPRDSAVYFCASGHKDRVYEQYFGPGTRLTVT.

The chain links TRBV30 to TRBJ1-2; a possible D gene is TRBD1 (5 bases). CDR1 is GTSNPN and CDR2 is SVGIG in the germline V gene (reference sequence). V gave up 0 bases and J gave up 8 bases, with 10 bases separating them. This CDR3 has 12 residues. This CDR3 is CAWSVGGGGYTF. The CDR3 DNA reads TGTGCCTGGAGTGTAGGTGGGGGGGGCTACACCTTC.

The chain links TRBV29-1 to TRBJ2-7; 13 bases match TRBD2. Germline CDR1 reads SQVTM; CDR2 reads ANQGSEA. The trim removed 5 bases at V and 0 bases at J, leaving 7 bases unmatched. The CDR3 spans 16 residues. The CDR3 reads CSVQGLAGPRSYEQYF. The CDR3 DNA reads TGCAGCGTTCAGGGACTAGCGGGGCCACGCTCCTACGAGCAGTACTTC.

The chain recombines TRBV7-8 with TRBJ1-1; possible D gene TRBD1, 5 bases. V lost 6 bases, J lost 6 bases, and 17 bases lay in between. CDR3 size: 14 residues. CDR1 and CDR2 from the germline V gene are SGHVS and FQNEAQ. This CDR3 is CASSPGGEFPEAFF. In nucleotides, the CDR3 is TGTGCCAGCAGTCCGGGGGGGGAGTTCCCTGAAGCTTTCTTT. Based on the CDR3 plus reference TRBV7-8 and TRBJ1-1, the full variable domain is GAGVSQSPRYKVAKRGQDVALRCDPISGHVSLFWYQQALGQGPEFLTYFQNEAQLDKSGLPSDRFFAERPEGSVSTLKIQRTQQEDSAVYLCASSPGGEFPEAFFGQGTRLTVV.

The chain recombines TRBV6-4 with TRBJ2-5; 11 bases fit TRBD2. Germline loops: CDR1 MRHNA, CDR2 SNTAGT. With V trimmed by 3 bases and J by 5 bases, 5 bases remained unmatched. The CDR3 is 15 amino acids. The CDR3 coding sequence is TGTGCCAGCAGTGAGCTAGCGGGGGGTATCGAGACCCAGTACTTC. Translated, it gives CASSELAGGIETQYF.

The rearrangement links TRBV9 to TRBJ1-1, with TRBD1 as a possible D gene (5 bases). The CDR3 runs 13 residues. CDR1 SGDLS and CDR2 YYNGEE come from the germline V gene. Trimming took 4 bases from V and 5 from J, leaving 12 bases between them. Here the CDR3 reads CASSPSGGTEAFF. The CDR3 DNA reads TGTGCCAGCAGCCCCAGCGGGGGAACTGAAGCTTTCTTT.

The CDR3, as DNA: TGTGCCAGCAGCCTCTCCGGGGGCTCCTACGAGCAGTACTTC. Amino acid sequence: CASSLSGGSYEQYF. This chain connects TRBV14 to TRBJ2-7; a possible D gene is TRBD2 (6 bases). The CDR3 extends over 14 amino acids. Trimming removed 4 bases from V and 0 bases from J, with 10 bases in between. Germline lookup yields CDR1 SGHDN and CDR2 FVKESK.

The V call is TRBV30, the J call TRBJ2-7; D is possibly TRBD2 (5 bases). V shed 5 bases and J shed 6 bases, with 11 bases lying between them. The germline CDR1 and CDR2 sequences are GTSNPN and SVGIG (reference sequence). The length of the CDR3 is 11 residues. CDR3 bases: TGTGCCTGGCTAAGGGCGGGCGAGCAGTACTTC. Translation: CAWLRAGEQYF.

The V and J genes are TRBV7-8 and TRBJ2-1; 10 nucleotides agree with TRBD2. Looked up from germline, CDR1 is SGHVS and CDR2 is FQNEAQ. The CDR3 has 20 residues. The ends lost 2 bases at V and 0 bases at J; junction bases unmatched: 13. CDR3 sequence reads: CASSLFASGGALSSYNEQFF. CDR3 coding DNA: TGTGCCAGCAGCTTATTCGCTAGCGGGGGAGCCCTGAGCTCCTACAATGAGCAGTTCTTC.

This chain uses TRBV11-2 with TRBJ1-6; 8 bases match TRBD1. V gave up 6 bases and J gave up 4 bases; unmatched junction bases: 11. Germline CDR1 SGHAT, CDR2 FQNNGV. The CDR3 extends over 17 amino acids. CDR3 coding DNA: TGTGCCAGCAGTGATATAGGACAGGGCTTTTATAATTCACCCCTCCACTTT. The encoded protein is CASSDIGQGFYNSPLHF.

The gene calls are TRBV11-2 and TRBJ2-3; D may be TRBD2 (6 bases). This CDR3 is 14 amino acids long. The germline V gene encodes CDR1 SGHAT and CDR2 FQNNGV. Trimming removed 5 bases at V and 4 bases at J, with 13 bases between. The DNA for the CDR3 is TGTGCCAGCAGCCTACTGGGGGGTCCAGATACGCAGTATTTT. It codes for CASSLLGGPDTQYF. The full variable domain, in which reference TRBV11-2 and TRBJ2-3 provide the parts outside the CDR3, is EAGVAQSPRYKIIEKRQSVAFWCNPISGHATLYWYQQILGQGPKLLIQFQNNGVVDDSQLPKDRFSAERLKGVDSTLKIQPAKLEDSAVYLCASSLLGGPDTQYFGPGTRLTVL.

The chain combines TRBV4-2 with TRBJ2-3; 14 bases align to TRBD2. Losses at the gene ends were 3 bases for V and 2 bases for J; bases not matched to a gene: 10. CDR3 length: 19 residues. CDR1 and CDR2 (germline): LGHNA, YNFKEQ. CDR3 loop: CASSHYPGLAGEDTDTQYF. The CDR3, as DNA: TGTGCCAGCAGCCATTATCCGGGACTAGCGGGAGAAGACACAGATACGCAGTATTTT.

The chain combines TRBV5-8 with TRBJ2-2; 7 bases map to TRBD2. CDR3 size: 14 residues. Trimming cost V 4 bases and J 6 bases; bases outside gene matches: 6. Germline assignment: CDR1 SGHTS and CDR2 YDEGEE. The CDR3 nucleotides are TGTGCCAGCAGCGAACGCACTAGCGCCGGGGAGCTGTTTTTT. As protein: CASSERTSAGELFF.

The chain is built from TRBV27 and TRBJ2-7, with a possible D match to TRBD2 (6 bases). Deletions cut 4 bases from V and 2 bases from J, with 15 bases between. The CDR3 runs 15 residues. CDR1 and CDR2 from the germline V gene are MNHEY and SMNVEV (reference sequence). The CDR3 region is CASSSPLAATYEQYF. In nucleotides, the CDR3 is TGTGCCAGCAGTTCACCCTTAGCGGCTACCTACGAGCAGTACTTC.

V and J are TRBV5-1 and TRBJ2-5; 8 positions match TRBD2. The J call is uncertain, as TRBJ2-7 better fits the DNA end. CDR1 SGHRS and CDR2 YFSETQ come from the germline V gene. This CDR3 is 16 amino acids long. CDR3 bases: TGCGCCAGCAGCTTGGCTTTAGCGGGGATTTCCTACGAGCAGTACTTC. Translating it yields CASSLALAGISYEQYF.

The chain carries TRBV21-1 and TRBJ2-7; the tabulated D call, TRBD2, remains unverified against the DNA. TRBV21-1 is labeled a pseudogene. This CDR3 has 14 amino acids. The chain's CDR3 is CASSSHYLSYEQYF. Here the CDR3 DNA reads TGTGCCAGCAGCTCCCACTATTTATCCTACGAGCAGTACTTC.

V gene TRBV5-4 combines with J gene TRBJ1-2; D unclear. Germline V CDR1 and CDR2: SGHNT, YYREEE (reference sequence). This CDR3 comprises 13 residues. V was cut by 0 bases and J by 8 bases, with 11 bases left in between. CDR3 DNA: TGTGCCAGCAGCTTGGCCATGGGAGGGGGCTACACCTTC. The encoded protein is CASSLAMGGGYTF.